A selection of T cell receptor beta chains follows, all from one sample in a study of CD8 T cells in ankylosing spondylitis. TCRdb re-analysed the 5' RACE reads in MiXCR, keeping a single row per CDR3 protein. The table lists nearly 25,000 distinct CDR3 sequences, roughly a sixth of them singletons. The sequencing input was blood. These receptors came from a male donor with ankylosing spondylitis or in good health (not recorded which). CDR3s include the opening cysteine and the closing phenylalanine or tryptophan. A D gene is named only where the DNA matches it firmly. Some rows mark clone size as missing; the rest say once, few, many or name a class of expanded clone.

clone_size | d_call | cdr3_length | j_call | v_call | cdr3_nt | cdr3_aa
- | - | 13 | TRBJ2-3 | TRBV29-1 | TGCAGCGTTGGGGGGCTGGTCACAGATACGCAGTATTTT | CSVGGLVTDTQYF
many | - | 13 | TRBJ1-6 | TRBV7-9 | TGTGCCAGCAGCTTAGCCCACCTAGAACCCCTCCACTTT | CASSLAHLEPLHF
many | TRBD1 | 13 | TRBJ2-1 | TRBV12-3/TRBV12-4 | TGTGCCAGCAGTTGGACAGGGACCAATGAGCAGTTCTTC | CASSWTGTNEQFF
- | - | 12 | TRBJ2-5 | TRBV20-1 | TGCAGTGCTAGCGGGGAATGGGAGACCCAGTACTTC | CSASGEWETQYF
- | TRBD2 | 12 | TRBJ2-5 | TRBV12-3/TRBV12-4 | TGTGCCAGCAGTTTAAGTCGGGGGGCCCAGTACTTC | CASSLSRGAQYF
- | - | 15 | TRBJ2-1 | TRBV12-3/TRBV12-4 | TGTGCCAGCAGTTTCTCTCGGGACACCTACAATGAGCAGCTCTTC | CASSFSRDTYNEQLF
- | TRBD1 | 15 | TRBJ2-1 | TRBV6-2/TRBV6-3 | TGTGCCACCCATAAGACAGGGAACCTCTACAATGAGCAGTTCTTC | CATHKTGNLYNEQFF
few | TRBD1 | 16 | TRBJ2-2 | TRBV4-2 | TGTGCCAGCAGCCAAATCGGACAGGGGATAGCCGGGGAGCTGTTTTTT | CASSQIGQGIAGELFF
many | TRBD1 | 15 | TRBJ2-3 | TRBV20-1 | TGCAGTGCTAGAGATCTTGGGACAGGGCCGGGTACGCAGTATTTT | CSARDLGTGPGTQYF
- | TRBD2 | 13 | TRBJ2-1 | TRBV28 | TGTGCCAGCCAGGCTAGCGGTTACAATGAGCAGTTCTTC | CASQASGYNEQFF
- | - | 13 | TRBJ1-1 | TRBV29-1 | TGCAGCGTTGTCCGGACGGCGAACACTGAAGCTTTCTTT | CSVVRTANTEAFF
few | TRBD2 | 16 | TRBJ2-3 | TRBV12-3/TRBV12-4 | TGTGCCAGCAGCCTAGGGGCAGCGGGAGGCGTGGATACGCAGTATTTT | CASSLGAAGGVDTQYF
few | TRBD2 | 16 | TRBJ2-3 | TRBV4-2 | TGTGCCAGCAGCCAAGACGCTAGCGGGAGACGAGATACGCAGTATTTT | CASSQDASGRRDTQYF
many | - | 13 | TRBJ2-7 | TRBV20-1 | TGCAGTGCTTTACAGGGAAGCTCCTACGAGCAGTACTTC | CSALQGSSYEQYF
many | TRBD2 | 13 | TRBJ2-3 | TRBV7-2 | TGTGCCAGCGGGCTGCGGGGGGCAGATACGCAGTATTTT | CASGLRGADTQYF
many | - | 14 | TRBJ2-3 | TRBV5-1 | TGCGCCAGCAGCTTGGGGCTCCACCAAGATACGCAGTATTTT | CASSLGLHQDTQYF
many | - | 13 | TRBJ2-2 | TRBV29-1 | TGCAGCGTTCGGGACGGGAACACCGGGGAGCTGTTTTTT | CSVRDGNTGELFF
- | TRBD1 | 16 | TRBJ2-1 | TRBV6-2/TRBV6-3 | TGTGCCAGCAGGCCTGCTTCCGGGACAGGGGGCAGGGGAGAGTTCTTC | CASRPASGTGGRGEFF
- | - | 12 | TRBJ2-2 | TRBV29-1 | TGCAGCGTTGGGGCGAACACCGGGGAGCTGTTTTTT | CSVGANTGELFF
- | TRBD1 | 15 | TRBJ2-7 | TRBV6-2/TRBV6-3 | TGTGCCAGCAGAGAATTCCGGGACAGGGGGAACGAGCAGTACTTC | CASREFRDRGNEQYF
many | - | 14 | TRBJ2-3 | TRBV15 | TGTGCCACCAGCCGAACAGGAGCCACAGATACGCAGTATTTT | CATSRTGATDTQYF
few | TRBD1 | 15 | TRBJ2-5 | TRBV20-1 | TGCAGTGCTAGCTTTCCCGGGACAGGGGTGGAGACCCAGTACTTC | CSASFPGTGVETQYF
- | TRBD1 | 13 | TRBJ2-1 | TRBV2 | TGTGCCGGAACAGGGGGCTCCTACAATGAGCAGTTCTTC | CAGTGGSYNEQFF
few | - | 19 | TRBJ2-1 | TRBV7-9 | TGTGCCAGCAGCTTAGTGGGGATTTACAGGGAGAAATCCTACAATGAGCAGTTCTTC | CASSLVGIYREKSYNEQFF
few | TRBD2 | 13 | TRBJ2-2 | TRBV20-1 | TGCAGTGGGGGGGGACCGCGTCCCGGGGAGCTGTTTTTT | CSGGGPRPGELFF
many | TRBD1 | 14 | TRBJ1-1 | TRBV6-2/TRBV6-3 | TGTGCCAGCAGTTACGGGACAGAGAACACTGAAGCTTTCTTT | CASSYGTENTEAFF
many | - | 14 | TRBJ2-4 | TRBV12-3/TRBV12-4 | TGTGCCAGCAGTTTCCCTGGGGTAGCAGACATTCAGTACTTC | CASSFPGVADIQYF
many | - | 18 | TRBJ2-3 | TRBV12-3/TRBV12-4 | TGTGCCAGCAGCCCGGGGTGGGGGCGGCGGGCCGGCAAGGATACGCAGTATTTT | CASSPGWGRRAGKDTQYF
medium-sized | - | 11 | TRBJ2-1 | TRBV29-1 | TGCAGCGTGGGGGCGGACAATGAGCAGTTCTTC | CSVGADNEQFF
many | - | 16 | TRBJ2-1 | TRBV5-1 | TGCGCCAGCAGCCTGCGACCCATCTCCGTGGGGAATGAGCAGTTCTTC | CASSLRPISVGNEQFF
many | TRBD2 | 16 | TRBJ2-3 | TRBV28 | TGTGCCAGCAGGGGGACTAGCGGGGGATACACAGATACGCAGTATTTT | CASRGTSGGYTDTQYF
few | - | 14 | TRBJ2-5 | TRBV5-1 | TGCGCCAGCAGCCTGGACGTCCCTTTGGAGACCCAGTACTTC | CASSLDVPLETQYF
few | - | 15 | TRBJ2-3 | TRBV27 | TGTGCCAGCAGTTTAGTTGATGGAGGCACAGATACGCAGTATTTT | CASSLVDGGTDTQYF